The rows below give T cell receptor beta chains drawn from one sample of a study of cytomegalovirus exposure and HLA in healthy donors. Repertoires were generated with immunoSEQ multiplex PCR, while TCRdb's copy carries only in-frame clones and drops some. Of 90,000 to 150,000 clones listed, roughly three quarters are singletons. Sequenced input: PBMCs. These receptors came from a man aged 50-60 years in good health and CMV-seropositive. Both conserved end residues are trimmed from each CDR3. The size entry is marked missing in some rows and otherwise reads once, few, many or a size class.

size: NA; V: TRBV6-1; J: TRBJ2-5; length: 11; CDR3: ASLDLKGETQY
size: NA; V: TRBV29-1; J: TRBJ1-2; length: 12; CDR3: SVEQGAQDYGYT
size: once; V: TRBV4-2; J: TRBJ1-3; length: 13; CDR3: ASSQDRGSGNTIY
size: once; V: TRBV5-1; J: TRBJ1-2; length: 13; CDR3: ASSSGTGAGYGYT
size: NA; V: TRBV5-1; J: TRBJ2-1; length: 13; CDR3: ASSPRDRDYNEQF
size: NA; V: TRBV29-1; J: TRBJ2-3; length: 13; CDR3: SVSGTGVFTDTQY
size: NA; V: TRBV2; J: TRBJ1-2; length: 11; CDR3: ASSSQPNYGYT
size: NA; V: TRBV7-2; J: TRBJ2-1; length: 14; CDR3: ASSKRQGESYNEQF
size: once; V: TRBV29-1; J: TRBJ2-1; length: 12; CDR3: SAGQGASYNEQF
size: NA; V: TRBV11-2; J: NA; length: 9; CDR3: ASSRTYEQY
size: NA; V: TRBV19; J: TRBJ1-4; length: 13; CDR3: ASSIYPPGPEKLF
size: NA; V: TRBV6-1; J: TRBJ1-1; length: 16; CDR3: ASSEFTGARGMNTEAF
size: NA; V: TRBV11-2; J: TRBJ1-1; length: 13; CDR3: ASSPQGSLNTEAF
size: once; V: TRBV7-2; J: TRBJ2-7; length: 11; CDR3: ASSVSTNYEQY
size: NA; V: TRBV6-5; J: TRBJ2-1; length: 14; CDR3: ASSSFPGSSYNEQF
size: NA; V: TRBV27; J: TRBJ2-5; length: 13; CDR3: ATTTGMGSQETQY
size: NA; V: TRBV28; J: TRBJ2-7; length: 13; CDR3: ASSRGDREFYEQY
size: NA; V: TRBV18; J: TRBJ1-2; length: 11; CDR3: ASSPRTDYGYT
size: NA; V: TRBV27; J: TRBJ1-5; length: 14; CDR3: ASSATGRVNTQPQH
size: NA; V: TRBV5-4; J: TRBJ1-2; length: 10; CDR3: ASSGQGFGYT
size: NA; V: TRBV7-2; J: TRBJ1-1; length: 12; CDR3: ASSSGTGNTEAF
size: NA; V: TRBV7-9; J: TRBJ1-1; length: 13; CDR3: ASSAPRTSNTEAF
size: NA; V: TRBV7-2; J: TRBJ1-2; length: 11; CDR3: ASRKGQGNGYT
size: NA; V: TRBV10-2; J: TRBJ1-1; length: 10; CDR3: ASSDMNSEAF
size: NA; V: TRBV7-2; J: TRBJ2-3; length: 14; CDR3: ASSPYLAGGADTQY
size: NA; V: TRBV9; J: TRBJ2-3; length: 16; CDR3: ASSPGTSGGASTDTQY
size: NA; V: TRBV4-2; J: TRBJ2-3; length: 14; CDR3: ASSQRDGREADTQY
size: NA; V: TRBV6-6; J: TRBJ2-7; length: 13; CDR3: ASSRLRENSGSGY
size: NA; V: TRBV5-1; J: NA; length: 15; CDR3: ASSLAGTAGGPYEQY
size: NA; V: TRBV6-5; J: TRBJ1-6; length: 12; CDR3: ASRTGTANSPLH
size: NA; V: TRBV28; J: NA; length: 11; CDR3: AIMTSGSYEQY
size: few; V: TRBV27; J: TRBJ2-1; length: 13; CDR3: ASSWLAGGYNEQF
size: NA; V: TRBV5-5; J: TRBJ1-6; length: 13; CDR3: ASSFAQGHNSPLH
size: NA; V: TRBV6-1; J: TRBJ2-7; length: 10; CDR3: AILEGAWEQY
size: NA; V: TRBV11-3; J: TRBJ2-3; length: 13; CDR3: ASSPGTPSTDTQY
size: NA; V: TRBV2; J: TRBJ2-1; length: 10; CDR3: ATSRESGEQF
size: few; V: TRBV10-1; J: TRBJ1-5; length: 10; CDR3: ASSDSNQPQH
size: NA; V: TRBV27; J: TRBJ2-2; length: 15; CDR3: ASSLYARGANTGELF
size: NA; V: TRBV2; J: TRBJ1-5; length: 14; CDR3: ASTDHGTGRNQPQH
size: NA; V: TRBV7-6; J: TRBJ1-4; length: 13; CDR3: ASSLLQGAREKLF
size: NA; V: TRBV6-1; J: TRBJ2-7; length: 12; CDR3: ASSDNRFYYEQY
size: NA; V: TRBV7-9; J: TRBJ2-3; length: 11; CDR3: ASSLLARDTQY
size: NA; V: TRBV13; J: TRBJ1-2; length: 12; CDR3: ASSLGQGIYGYT
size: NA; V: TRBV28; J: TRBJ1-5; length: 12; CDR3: ASSFPIRGQPQH
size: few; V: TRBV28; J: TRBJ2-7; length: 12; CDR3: ATLYQRGWYEQY
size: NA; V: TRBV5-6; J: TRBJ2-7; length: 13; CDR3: ASSSSGDNTYEQY
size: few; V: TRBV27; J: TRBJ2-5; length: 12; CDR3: ASSLSSGEETQY
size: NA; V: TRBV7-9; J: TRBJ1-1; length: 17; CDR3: SSSLVAARGRGMNTEAF
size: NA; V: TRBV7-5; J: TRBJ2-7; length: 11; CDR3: ARTTTPGYEQY
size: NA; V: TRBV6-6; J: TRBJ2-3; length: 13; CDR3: ASSSLNPSTDTQY
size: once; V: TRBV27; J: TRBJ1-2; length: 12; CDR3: ASSLNVQGGGYT
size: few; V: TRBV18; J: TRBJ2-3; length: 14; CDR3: ASSPQGDFHTDTQY
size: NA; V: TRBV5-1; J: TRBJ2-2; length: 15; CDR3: ASSPQSRARGTGELF
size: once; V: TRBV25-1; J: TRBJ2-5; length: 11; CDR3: ASSDHYAETQY
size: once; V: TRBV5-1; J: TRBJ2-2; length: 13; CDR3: ASSLVDPNTGELF
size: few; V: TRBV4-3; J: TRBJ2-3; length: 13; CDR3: ASSLTSGDTDTQY